One and the same sample provided the 12 T cell receptor beta chains below, sequenced in a study of blood T cells in healthy people across ages. With a J-beta primer mix and a sample-barcoded 5' primer, a second PCR ran 7 to 11 cycles. TCRdb itself ran the 5' RACE reads through MiXCR, one entry per CDR3 protein. This table has 750,000 to 950,000 distinct CDR3 sequences, about 55% appearing once. Input material: blood. The receptors derive from a man aged 80 or over in good health.

The CDR3 coding sequence is TGTGCCAGCAGCCAAGAGGTAGATACGCAGTATTTT. Translating it yields CASSQEVDTQYF. V gene TRBV4-2 combines with J gene TRBJ2-3; the D is unclear. CDR1 is LGHNA, CDR2 YNFKEQ, per germline. The CDR3 is 12 residues long. V lost 0 bases and J 5 bases, leaving 3 bases between the germline ends.

The chain carries TRBV12-5 and TRBJ2-1, with D possibly matching TRBD1 (6 bases). V lost 0 bases and J lost 3, with 12 bases in between. Per germline, CDR1 LGHNT and CDR2 FRNRAP. The CDR3 is made up of 16 amino acids. The CDR3 DNA reads as TGTGCTAGTGGTTTGGTAGGGGGACGGATCTACAATGAGCAGTTCTTC. This sequence encodes CASGLVGGRIYNEQFF.

This sequence joins TRBV24-1 and TRBJ2-1, with 8 bases aligning to TRBD1. The germline gives CDR1 KGHDR, CDR2 SFDVKD. Trimming at V came to 7 bases and at J to 5 bases, leaving 6 bases not matched to a gene. The CDR3 sequence is 14 residues long. The CDR3 DNA reads TGTGCCACCAGGGACCGGGACAGGCACAATGAGCAGTTCTTC. Translating gives CATRDRDRHNEQFF.

The genes are TRBV12-3 or TRBV12-4 and TRBJ1-2; TRBD1 matches 7 bases. This CDR3 has 17 amino acids. Trimming removed 5 bases from V and 3 bases from J; junction bases left unmatched: 15. The CDR3 sequence is CASSNGLGGQGDYGYTF. The CDR3 nucleotides are TGTGCCAGCAGTAACGGGCTCGGGGGCCAGGGGGACTATGGCTACACCTTC.

The rearrangement links TRBV29-1 to TRBJ2-1; 9 positions match TRBD1. The germline V gene has CDR1 SQVTM and CDR2 ANQGSEA. Trimming at V came to 6 bases and at J to 9 bases, leaving 12 bases not matched to a gene. The CDR3 is 14 residues long. CDR3 residues: CSVTIGTGQGEQFF. The CDR3 bases are TGCAGCGTCACAATCGGGACAGGGCAGGGTGAGCAGTTCTTC.

This chain's CDR3 is CSASPLRREQVRTEAFF. CDR3 in DNA: TGCAGTGCCTCACCCCTAAGGAGAGAACAGGTGAGGACTGAAGCTTTCTTT. This chain joins TRBV20-1 and TRBJ1-1, with a weak D call TRBD1 (5 bases). V gave up 6 bases and J gave up 5 bases, with 28 bases separating them. Germline V lookup: CDR1 DFQATT, CDR2 SNEGSKA (reference sequence). CDR3 length: 17 amino acids.

This sequence joins TRBV6-6 and TRBJ2-7; D uncertain. Per germline, CDR1 MNHNY and CDR2 SVGAGI (reference sequence). Trimming cost V 2 bases and J 1 base, with 12 bases left between them. The CDR3 is 15 residues long. Here the CDR3 DNA reads TGTGCCAGCAGTTACCAGAATACAGTATCCTACGAGCAGTACTTC. This translates into CASSYQNTVSYEQYF.

The rearrangement joins TRBV20-1 to TRBJ2-7, with D maybe TRBD1 (6 bases). The CDR3 runs 11 residues. CDR1 and CDR2 (germline): DFQATT, SNEGSKA (reference sequence). The V end lost 5 bases, the J end lost 5 bases, and 10 bases lay between the germline ends. As DNA, the CDR3 is TGCAGTGCTCTTACAGGGAACGAGCAGTACTTC. Amino acids: CSALTGNEQYF.

This clonotype was seen once. The chain carries TRBV12-3 or TRBV12-4 and TRBJ2-1; D is tentatively TRBD1 or TRBD2 (5 bases each). CDR3 length: 15 amino acids. V lost 4 bases, J lost 4 bases, and 14 bases lay in between. This CDR3 is CASSSLERGYNEQFF. The CDR3 DNA is TGTGCCAGCAGTTCCCTAGAGAGGGGATACAATGAGCAGTTCTTC.

As for this clonotype: A read error is possible here, since a much larger clone lies one base away. The chain recombines TRBV12-3 or TRBV12-4 with TRBJ2-7; D might be TRBD1 or TRBD2, each matching 5 bases. The CDR3 is 15 amino acids. V was cut by 3 bases and J by 1 base, with 13 bases left in between. CDR3 bases: TGTGCCAGCAGTTTTCGGGGCATCGCTTCCTACGAGCAGTACTTC. This gives the protein CASSFRGIASYEQYF.

As concerns this clonotype: The junction differs from germline at one of its ends, possibly a read error. V and J are TRBV5-4 and TRBJ2-1; 10 bases fit TRBD2. This CDR3 has 16 residues. Germline-derived CDR1 and CDR2 are SGHNT and YYREEE (reference sequence). In DNA, the CDR3 is TGTGCCAGCAGCTTGGCTCGACTAGCGGGCTCCAATGAACAGTTTTTC. Residues: CASSLARLAGSNEQFF.

This rearrangement joins TRBV20-1 to TRBJ2-7, with 7 bases aligning to TRBD1. Trimming took 3 bases from V and 5 from J; bases not matched to a gene: 13. Per germline, CDR1 DFQATT and CDR2 SNEGSKA (reference sequence). This CDR3 has 15 amino acids. The CDR3 bases are TGCAGTGCTAGTCTCCGACAGTGGACAGGAAACGAGCAGTACTTC. Its protein product is CSASLRQWTGNEQYF.